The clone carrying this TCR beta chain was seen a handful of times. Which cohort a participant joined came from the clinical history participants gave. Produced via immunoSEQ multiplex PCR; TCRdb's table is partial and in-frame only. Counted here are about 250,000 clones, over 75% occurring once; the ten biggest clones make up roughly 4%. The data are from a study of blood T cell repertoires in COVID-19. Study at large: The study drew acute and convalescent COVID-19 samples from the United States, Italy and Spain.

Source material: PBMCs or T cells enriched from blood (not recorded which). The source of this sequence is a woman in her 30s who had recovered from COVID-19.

CDR3 sequence (DNA): TGTGCCAGCAGCTCCCCGCGAACGGGGGGGGAGACCCAGTACTTC. It translates to CASSSPRTGGETQYF. The chain uses TRBV7-9 and TRBJ2-5, with 8 bases aligning to TRBD2. Trimming at V came to 4 bases and at J to 5 bases, leaving 9 bases not matched to a gene. Germline V CDR1 and CDR2: SEHNR, FQNEAQ (reference sequence). CDR3 length: 15 residues.